The TCR beta chain described here comes from a study of T cell responses to AZD1222 COVID-19 vaccine. Across the study: Second-dose groups at about 4 or about 12 weeks were pooled. Study-wide results and caveats: The sample set comprised mostly white British donors with more females, and clonal diversity was possibly underestimated.

Turning to this clone: Antigen specificity is unknown.

The data were produced by immunoSEQ multiplex PCR, yet TCRdb's version contains in-frame clones alone and is incomplete. This sample has over 100,000 clones; about 90% occur once, and the top ten carry 7.5% to 9.5%. The CDR3 length is 13 residues. The germline gives CDR1 LNHDA, CDR2 SQIVND (reference sequence). V was cut by 3 bases and J by 7 bases, with 10 bases left in between. Here the sequenced sample was peripheral blood, taken on day 0 of AZD1222 vaccination. The V call is TRBV19, the J call TRBJ1-5; D may be TRBD1 (6 bases). The sequence came from an adult in good health. The CDR3 DNA follows: TGTGCCAGTAGTATCCGACAGGAGCAGCCCCAGCATTTT. Its protein is CASSIRQEQPQHF.